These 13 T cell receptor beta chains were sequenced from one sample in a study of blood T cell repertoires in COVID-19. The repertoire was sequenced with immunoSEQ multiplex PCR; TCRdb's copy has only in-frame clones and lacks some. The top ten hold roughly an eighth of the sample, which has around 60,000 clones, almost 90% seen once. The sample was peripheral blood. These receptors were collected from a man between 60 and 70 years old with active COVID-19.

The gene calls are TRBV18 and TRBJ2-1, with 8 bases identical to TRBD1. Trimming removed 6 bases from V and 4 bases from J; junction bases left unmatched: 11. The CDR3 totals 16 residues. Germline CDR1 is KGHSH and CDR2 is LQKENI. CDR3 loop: CASSQGQVELYNEQFF. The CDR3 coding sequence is TGTGCCAGCTCGCAGGGACAGGTGGAATTATACAATGAGCAGTTCTTC.

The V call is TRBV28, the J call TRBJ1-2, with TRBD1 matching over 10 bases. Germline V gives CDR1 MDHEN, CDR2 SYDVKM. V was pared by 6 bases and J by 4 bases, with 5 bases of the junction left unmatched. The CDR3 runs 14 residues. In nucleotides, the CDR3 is TGTGCCAGCAGATGGACAGGGGGGTCCTATGGCTACACCTTC. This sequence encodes CASRWTGGSYGYTF.

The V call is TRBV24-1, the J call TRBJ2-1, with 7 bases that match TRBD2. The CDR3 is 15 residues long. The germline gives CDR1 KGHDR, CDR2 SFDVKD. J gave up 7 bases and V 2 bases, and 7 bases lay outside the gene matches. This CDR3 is CATSDWGGSENEQFF. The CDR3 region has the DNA TGTGCCACCAGTGATTGGGGAGGGTCTGAGAATGAGCAGTTCTTC.

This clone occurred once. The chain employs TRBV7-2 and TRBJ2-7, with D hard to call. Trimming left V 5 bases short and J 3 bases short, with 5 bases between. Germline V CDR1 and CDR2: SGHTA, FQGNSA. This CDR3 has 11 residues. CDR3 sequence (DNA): TGTGCCAGCAGCCCCCTCTACGAGCAGTACTTC. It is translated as CASSPLYEQYF.

CDR3 loop: CASRPTGGETQYF. The CDR3 nucleotides read TGTGCCAGCAGACCGACAGGGGGCGAGACCCAGTACTTC. The rearrangement uses TRBV12-3 or TRBV12-4 and TRBJ2-5, with TRBD1 matching over 10 bases. This CDR3 region has 13 residues. J was trimmed by 5 bases and V by 6 bases; bases with no gene match: 3.

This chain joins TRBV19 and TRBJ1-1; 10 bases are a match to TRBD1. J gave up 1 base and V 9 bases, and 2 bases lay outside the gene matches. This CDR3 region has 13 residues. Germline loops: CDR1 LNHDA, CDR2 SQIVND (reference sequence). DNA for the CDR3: TGTGCCAGCTGGGACAGGGGGAACACTGAAGCTTTCTTT. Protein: CASWDRGNTEAFF.

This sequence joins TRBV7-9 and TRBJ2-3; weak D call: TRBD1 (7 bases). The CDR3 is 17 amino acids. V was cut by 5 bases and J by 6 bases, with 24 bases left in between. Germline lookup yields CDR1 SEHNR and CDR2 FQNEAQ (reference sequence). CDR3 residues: CASSEDREDQLTDTQYF. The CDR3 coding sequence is TGTGCCAGCAGCGAAGACAGGGAGGACCAGTTGACGGATACGCAGTATTTT.

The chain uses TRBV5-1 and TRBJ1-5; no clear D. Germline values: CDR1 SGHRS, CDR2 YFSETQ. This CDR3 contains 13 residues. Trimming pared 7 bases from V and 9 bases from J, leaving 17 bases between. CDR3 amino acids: CASALDRGTPQHF. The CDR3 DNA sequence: TGCGCCAGCGCCTTAGACCGCGGTACGCCCCAGCATTTT. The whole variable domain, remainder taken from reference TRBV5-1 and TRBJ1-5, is KAGVTQTPRYLIKTRGQQVTLSCSPISGHRSVSWYQQTPGQGLQFLFEYFSETQRNKGNFPGRFSGRQFSNSRSEMNVSTLELGDSALYLCASALDRGTPQHFGDGTRLSIL.

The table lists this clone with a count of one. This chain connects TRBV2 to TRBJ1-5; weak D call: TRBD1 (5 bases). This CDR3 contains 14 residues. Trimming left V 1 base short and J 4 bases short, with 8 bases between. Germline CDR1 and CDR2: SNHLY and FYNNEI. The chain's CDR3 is CASSEVGRNQPQHF. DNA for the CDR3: TGTGCCAGCAGTGAAGTGGGGCGGAATCAGCCCCAGCATTTT.

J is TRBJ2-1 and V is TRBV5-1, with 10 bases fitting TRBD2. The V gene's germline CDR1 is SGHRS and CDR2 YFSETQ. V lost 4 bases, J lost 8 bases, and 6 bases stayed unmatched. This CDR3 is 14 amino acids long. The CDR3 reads CASSGSGGAYEQFF. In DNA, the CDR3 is TGCGCCAGCAGCGGGAGCGGGGGGGCTTATGAGCAGTTCTTC.

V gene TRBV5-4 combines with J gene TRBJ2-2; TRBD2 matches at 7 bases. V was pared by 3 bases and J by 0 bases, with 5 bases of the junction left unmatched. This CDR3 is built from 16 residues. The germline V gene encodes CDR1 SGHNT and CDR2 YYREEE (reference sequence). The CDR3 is CASSYPGLTNTGELFF. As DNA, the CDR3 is TGTGCCAGCAGCTACCCGGGACTAACGAACACCGGGGAGCTGTTTTTT.

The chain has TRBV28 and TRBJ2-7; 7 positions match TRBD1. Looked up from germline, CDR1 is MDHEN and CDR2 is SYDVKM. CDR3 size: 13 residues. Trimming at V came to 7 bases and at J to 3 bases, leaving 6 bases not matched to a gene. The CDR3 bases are TGTGCCAGCAAGAAAAGACAGGGCTACGAGCAGTACTTC. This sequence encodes CASKKRQGYEQYF.

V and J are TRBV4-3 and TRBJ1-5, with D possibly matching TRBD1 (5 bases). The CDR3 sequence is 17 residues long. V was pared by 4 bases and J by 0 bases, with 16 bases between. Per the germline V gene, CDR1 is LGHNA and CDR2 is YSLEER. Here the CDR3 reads CASSPDSRPYSNQPQHF. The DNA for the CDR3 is TGCGCCAGCAGCCCCGACAGCCGGCCGTATAGCAATCAGCCCCAGCATTTT.